The next 10 T cell receptor beta chains were all read from a single sample in a study of cytomegalovirus exposure and HLA in healthy donors. Primers: 60 Vbeta forward and 13 Jbeta reverse. Sequenced by immunoSEQ multiplex PCR; TCRdb stores in-frame clones only, minus some. The sample holds about 170,000 clones; roughly 80% are singletons and the top ten take less than 2.5%. Sequencing input: PBMCs. These receptors all stem from a male donor in good health and CMV-seronegative.

The rearrangement uses TRBV6-1 and TRBJ1-1; D not resolved. Germline lookup yields CDR1 MNHNS and CDR2 SASEGT. The CDR3 has 13 residues. V lost 6 bases and J 1 base, leaving 9 bases between the germline ends. The CDR3 DNA reads TGTGCCAGCAGGAGGTTGCGGAACACTGAAGCTTTCTTT. The encoded protein is CASRRLRNTEAFF.

The chain links TRBV6-6 to TRBJ1-1; D perhaps matches TRBD1 (5 bases). Per germline, CDR1 MNHNY and CDR2 SVGAGI (reference sequence). The CDR3 consists of 13 residues. Trimming removed 6 bases from V and 1 base from J, with 9 bases in between. The CDR3 DNA is TGTGCCAGCAGCCCGACAGAGAACACTGAAGCTTTCTTT. Its translation is CASSPTENTEAFF.

The rearrangement joins TRBV5-6 to TRBJ2-3, with TRBD2 as a possible D gene (6 bases). The ends were cut back, 1 base at V and 2 bases at J, with 8 bases in the middle. Germline values: CDR1 SGHDT, CDR2 YYEEEE. CDR3 length: 14 residues. The CDR3 is CASSLSGSTDTQYF. The CDR3 coding sequence is TGTGCCAGCAGCTTGAGCGGGTCCACAGATACGCAGTATTTT.

This clone was picked up one time. CDR3 nucleotides: TGTGCCAGCAGCTTACACAGGGGACAGCCCCAGCATTTT. The encoded protein is CASSLHRGQPQHF. The V and J genes are TRBV5-6 and TRBJ1-5; 7 nucleotides line up with TRBD1. The germline V gene encodes CDR1 SGHDT and CDR2 YYEEEE. The ends lost 2 bases at V and 7 bases at J; junction bases unmatched: 3. The CDR3 extends over 13 amino acids.

The rearrangement uses TRBV18 and TRBJ1-4; 9 bases line up with TRBD1. In germline, CDR1 is KGHSH, CDR2 LQKENI. V dropped 6 bases and J dropped 8; count of bases not matched to a gene: 10. The CDR3 sequence is 15 residues long. The CDR3 bases are TGTGCCAGCTCTCCCCCGGACAGGGGATCGGAAAAACTGTTTTTT. Amino acid sequence: CASSPPDRGSEKLFF.

This clone was observed a handful of times. The rearrangement uses TRBV5-1 and TRBJ1-1; D remains unclear. Trimming pared 1 base from V and 12 bases from J, leaving 10 bases between. Looked up from germline, CDR1 is SGHRS and CDR2 is YFSETQ. CDR3 length: 11 amino acids. CDR3: CASSLHGEPFF. CDR3 sequence (DNA): TGCGCCAGCAGCTTGCATGGAGAACCTTTCTTT.

Here the CDR3 reads CAISDRAGNTIYF. CDR3 in DNA: TGTGCCATCAGTGACAGGGCTGGAAACACCATATATTTT. The chain recombines TRBV10-3 with TRBJ1-3, with D tentatively TRBD1 (5 bases). The CDR3 is made up of 13 amino acids. Trimming pared 3 bases from V and 2 bases from J, leaving 5 bases between. CDR1 is ENHRY and CDR2 is SYGVKD in the germline V gene.

This clone was found a few times. The chain is built from TRBV4-1 and TRBJ1-5; D gene unclear. V lost 1 base and J lost 3, with 13 bases in between. The CDR3 contains 16 residues. CDR1 MGHRA and CDR2 YSYEKL come from the germline V gene. This CDR3 is CASSQAAGLDNQPQHF. DNA for the CDR3: TGCGCCAGCAGCCAAGCGGCGGGGTTGGACAATCAGCCCCAGCATTTT.

The V gene is TRBV7-9, the J gene TRBJ2-5; weak D call: TRBD2 (7 bases). V was trimmed by 6 bases and J by 5 bases, leaving 13 bases between them. Germline CDR1 reads SEHNR; CDR2 reads FQNEAQ (reference sequence). The CDR3 has 13 residues. The CDR3 nucleotides are TGTGCCAGCAGGACTAAGGGGGGGGAGACCCAGTACTTC. As protein: CASRTKGGETQYF.

This chain uses TRBV29-1 with TRBJ1-1; D not resolved. Germline assignment: CDR1 SQVTM and CDR2 ANQGSEA. The CDR3 is made up of 13 amino acids. V lost 5 bases to trimming and J lost 3 bases, with 13 bases between them. CDR3: CSVQRVLDTEAFF. In DNA, the CDR3 is TGCAGCGTTCAGAGGGTATTGGACACTGAAGCTTTCTTT.